These 16 T cell receptor beta chains share one sample of origin, sequenced in a study of CD8 T cells in ankylosing spondylitis. Their antigens are not known. TCRdb reprocessed the 5' RACE reads with MiXCR, giving one entry per CDR3 protein. The sample includes approximately 540,000 distinct CDR3 sequences, 12% of them seen just once. Study observations and caveats: Seemingly distinctive of ankylosing spondylitis blood was a TCR beta motif formed by eight highly homologous variants.

Sequenced input: blood, either unsorted or a sorted T cell fraction (not recorded which). These receptors all come from a male donor with ankylosing spondylitis.

The chain combines TRBV12-3 or TRBV12-4 with TRBJ2-2; D might be TRBD1 (5 bases). V was shortened by 6 bases and J by 1 base, with 15 bases between the two germline ends. The CDR3 loop spans 16 amino acids. The chain's CDR3 is CASRPWGAKNTGELFF. The CDR3 bases are TGTGCCAGCAGGCCGTGGGGCGCCAAGAACACCGGGGAGCTGTTTTTT.

The V gene is TRBV7-2, the J gene TRBJ2-7; TRBD2 agrees at 11 bases. The ends lost 3 bases at V and 0 bases at J; junction bases unmatched: 4. CDR1 and CDR2 (germline): SGHTA, FQGNSA. This CDR3 is 16 amino acids long. CDR3 amino acids: CASSFTSGSFSYEQYF. The CDR3 DNA reads TGTGCCAGCAGCTTCACTAGCGGGAGCTTCTCCTACGAGCAGTACTTC.

The CDR3 loop reads CASSVAGEKLFF. The DNA of the CDR3 is TGTGCCAGCAGCGTAGCAGGGGAAAAACTGTTTTTT. The rearrangement links TRBV9 to TRBJ1-4; weak D call: TRBD1 (5 bases). Between the trimmed V and J ends, which lost 0 bases and 8 bases, there was a span of 5 bases. CDR1 is SGDLS and CDR2 is YYNGEE in the germline V gene. This CDR3 has 12 amino acids. Filled out from reference TRBV9 and TRBJ1-4, the complete variable domain reads DSGVTQTPKHLITATGQRVTLRCSPRSGDLSVYWYQQSLDQGLQFLIQYYNGEERAKGNILERFSAQQFPDLHSELNLSSLELGDSALYFCASSVAGEKLFFGSGTQLSVL.

The chain links TRBV14 to TRBJ2-7; D is possibly TRBD1 (6 bases). Germline-derived CDR1 and CDR2 are SGHDN and FVKESK. The V and J ends lost 7 bases and 5 bases respectively, with 18 bases between them. This CDR3 is built from 14 residues. CDR3 region: CASNARAGVDEQYF. The CDR3 bases are TGTGCCAGCAACGCGCGGGCAGGGGTCGACGAGCAGTACTTC.

This rearrangement joins TRBV25-1 to TRBJ1-4, with 8 bases aligning to TRBD1. Germline CDR1 MGHDK, CDR2 SYGVNS. The J segment lost 7 bases and the V segment lost 3 bases, leaving 7 bases of the junction unmatched. The CDR3 covers 15 residues. CDR3 coding DNA: TGTGCCAGCAGTGAGCAGGGACAGGACCTTGAAAAACTGTTTTTT. Its protein product is CASSEQGQDLEKLFF.

V and J are TRBV5-1 and TRBJ1-1; no clear D gene. Germline CDR1 SGHRS, CDR2 YFSETQ. Trimming removed 7 bases at V and 1 base at J, with 14 bases between. This CDR3 contains 14 residues. The CDR3, as DNA: TGCGCCAGCCGGGAGGGAATGTCGAACACTGAAGCTTTCTTT. Translation: CASREGMSNTEAFF.

The chain carries TRBV10-3 and TRBJ1-6; TRBD1 matches 8 bases. This CDR3 comprises 17 residues. CDR1 and CDR2 (germline): ENHRY, SYGVKD. The junction had 11 bases not matched to a gene; V was cut back by 5 bases and J by 5 bases. DNA for the CDR3: TGTGCCATCAGTCCCTGGACAGGGAATTTGAATAATTCACCCCTCCACTTT. Its translation is CAISPWTGNLNNSPLHF.

V usage is TRBV10-2 and J usage is TRBJ2-7; 11 bases map to TRBD1. From germline, CDR1 is WSHSY and CDR2 SAAADI. This CDR3 is 15 amino acids long. The V segment lost 6 bases and the J segment 2 bases; nucleotides outside the gene matches: 6. CDR3 in amino acids: CASRRDRGTTYEQYV. In DNA form, the CDR3 reads TGCGCCAGCAGAAGGGACAGGGGGACGACCTACGAGCAGTACGTC.

This clonotype showed up just a few times. V and J are TRBV12-3 or TRBV12-4 and TRBJ1-6, with 7 nucleotides matching TRBD1. The length of the CDR3 is 15 residues. The ends lost 8 bases at V and 8 bases at J; junction bases unmatched: 12. In nucleotides, the CDR3 is TGTGCCAGCTCCAGGGGGGGAGTATCGTATTCACCCCTCCACTTT. It codes for CASSRGGVSYSPLHF.

The CDR3 nucleotides are TGTGCCAGCAGCCCCGTCGGGACAGGGATTTCCCACGAGCAGTACGTC. This sequence encodes CASSPVGTGISHEQYV. V gene TRBV7-2 combines with J gene TRBJ2-7; TRBD1 agrees at 9 bases. Germline trimming cut 5 bases from V and 5 bases from J; bases unmatched to any gene: 13. The germline CDR1 and CDR2 sequences are SGHTA and FQGNSA. The CDR3 loop spans 16 amino acids.

The table lists this clonotype with a few counts. The rearrangement uses TRBV3-1 and TRBJ2-5; D is uncertain. The CDR3 covers 13 residues. Trimming took off 0 bases at V and 7 bases at J, with 9 bases between the two ends. Germline V gives CDR1 LGHDT, CDR2 YNNKEL (reference sequence). The CDR3 bases are TGTGCCAGCAGCCAAGATCCCAGCAGGACCCAGTACTTC. Amino acids: CASSQDPSRTQYF.

The rearrangement links TRBV24-1 to TRBJ1-1; D is possibly TRBD1 (6 bases). The V gene lost 6 bases and the J gene lost 10 bases, with 11 bases spanning the gap. The CDR3 loop spans 11 amino acids. Germline assignment: CDR1 KGHDR and CDR2 SFDVKD. CDR3 sequence (DNA): TGTGCCACCAGTCAGGACAGACCAGCTTTCTTT. Its translation is CATSQDRPAFF.

This clonotype was picked up a small number of times. The rearrangement joins TRBV12-3 or TRBV12-4 to TRBJ2-2; D is possibly TRBD1 (6 bases). This CDR3 comprises 15 residues. Trimming took off 6 bases at V and 4 bases at J, with 15 bases between the two ends. CDR3: CASRSSGVGTGELFF. As DNA, the CDR3 is TGTGCCAGCAGGTCCTCAGGGGTGGGCACCGGGGAGCTGTTTTTT.

This clonotype was counted only a few times. V and J are TRBV19 and TRBJ1-1; D perhaps matches TRBD1 (6 bases). This CDR3 has 13 residues. CDR1 is LNHDA, CDR2 SQIVND, per germline (reference sequence). V was shortened by 7 bases and J by 5 bases, with 14 bases between the two germline ends. The CDR3 coding sequence is TGTGCCAGTACCTACAGGGTAGGAACTGAAGCTTTCTTT. It translates to CASTYRVGTEAFF.

This clonotype was observed a few times. The chain's CDR3 is CSATSGAYNEQFF. DNA of the CDR3: TGCAGTGCAACTAGCGGAGCTTACAATGAGCAGTTCTTC. J is TRBJ2-1 and V is TRBV20-1, with 8 bases identical to TRBD2. The CDR3 totals 13 residues. J lost 4 bases, V lost 6 bases, and 5 bases had no gene match. Germline loops: CDR1 DFQATT, CDR2 SNEGSKA (reference sequence).

Many counts were recorded for this clonotype. The chain carries TRBV29-1 and TRBJ2-3; D perhaps matches TRBD1 (5 bases). The CDR3 spans 12 residues. The germline V and J ends were trimmed by 2 bases and 7 bases, with 10 bases remaining between them. In germline, CDR1 is SQVTM, CDR2 ANQGSEA. CDR3: CSVERQSYTQYF. CDR3 coding DNA: TGCAGCGTTGAAAGACAGTCTTATACGCAGTATTTT.